Below are 14 T cell receptor beta chains sequenced from a single sample in a study of blood T cell repertoires in COVID-19. Profiled with immunoSEQ multiplex PCR; TCRdb holds only in-frame clones, not every one. The repertoire holds some 290,000 clones, with 88% as singletons. The sample consisted of peripheral blood. The receptors were sampled from a woman aged 25 to 39 with COVID-19, enrolled during active disease.

This chain uses TRBV6-2 or TRBV6-3 with TRBJ2-7; 11 nucleotides align to TRBD2. Germline-derived CDR1 and CDR2 are MNHEY and SVGEGT. The CDR3 is 15 amino acids. After removal of 4 bases from V and 2 bases from J, the junction contained 4 bases not matched to a gene. CDR3 amino acids: CASSSLTSGTYEQYF. The CDR3 DNA is TGTGCCAGCAGTTCCTTGACTAGCGGGACCTACGAGCAGTACTTC.

The chain carries TRBV10-1 and TRBJ2-2; 9 bases are a match to TRBD2. Germline V gene sequence: CDR1 WNHNN, CDR2 SYGVQD (reference sequence). The V gene end was trimmed by 5 bases and the J gene end by 13 bases; junction bases not matched to a gene: 8. The CDR3 loop spans 13 amino acids. For the CDR3, the DNA is TGCGCCAGCAGTAGAGGTGCGGGAGGGCTGCTGTTTTTT. This sequence encodes CASSRGAGGLLFF.

The chain has TRBV10-2 and TRBJ2-1; weak D call: TRBD2 (5 bases). Between the trimmed V and J ends, which lost 5 bases and 0 bases, there was a span of 11 bases. The V gene's germline CDR1 is WSHSY and CDR2 SAAADI. The CDR3 sequence is 15 residues long. For the CDR3, the DNA is TGCGCCAGCAGTTTTGGACTTAGCTCCTACAATGAGCAGTTCTTC. It yields the protein CASSFGLSSYNEQFF.

V and J are TRBV4-3 and TRBJ1-3, with no clear D. The CDR3 contains 15 residues. CDR1 is LGHNA, CDR2 YSLEER, per germline. Trimming left V 0 bases short and J 4 bases short, with 10 bases between. CDR3 coding DNA: TGCGCCAGCAGCCAAGATTCCCGAGAGGGAAACACCATATATTTT. Translated: CASSQDSREGNTIYF.

The chain joins TRBV30 to TRBJ2-1; the match to TRBD2 covers 7 bases. V lost 5 bases to trimming and J lost 7 bases; unmatched junction nucleotides: 11. Looked up from germline, CDR1 is GTSNPN and CDR2 is SVGIG (reference sequence). The CDR3 covers 14 residues. This CDR3 is CAWAEGRAGNEQFF. CDR3 coding DNA: TGTGCCTGGGCAGAGGGGAGGGCCGGAAATGAGCAGTTCTTC.

This chain uses TRBV3-1 (or the pseudogene TRBV3-2) with TRBJ1-2, with 8 bases lining up with TRBD1. The CDR3 sequence is 15 residues long. Germline assignment: CDR1 LGHDT and CDR2 YNNKEL (reference sequence). V shed 1 base and J 2 bases; nucleotides not matched to a gene: 3. Written as DNA, the CDR3 is TGTGCCAGCAGCCAAGGACAGGGGTGGAACTATGGCTACACCTTC. Translated, it gives CASSQGQGWNYGYTF.

The V gene is TRBV11-2, the J gene TRBJ2-1; D gene uncertain. The V gene's germline CDR1 is SGHAT and CDR2 FQNNGV. The CDR3 sequence is 15 residues long. V dropped 6 bases and J dropped 0 bases, with 12 bases sitting between them. CDR3 in DNA: TGTGCCAGCAGTCTAGTAGCTGGCTCCTACAATGAGCAGTTCTTC. This codes for CASSLVAGSYNEQFF.

As regards this clone: Distinct nucleotide sequences in the sample also encode this CDR3. This chain joins TRBV30 and TRBJ1-2, with D hard to call. Between the trimmed V and J ends, which lost 4 bases and 5 bases, there was a span of 11 bases. Germline-derived CDR1 and CDR2 are GTSNPN and SVGIG (reference sequence). The CDR3 has 12 amino acids. The CDR3 loop is CAWTGGGYGYTF. The DNA of the CDR3 is TGTGCCTGGACCGGAGGAGGTTATGGCTACACCTTC.

Worth noting for this clone: A read error may produce the germline difference seen at one junction end. This chain joins TRBV7-7 and TRBJ1-4, with a weak D call TRBD1 (6 bases). This CDR3 comprises 15 residues. CDR1 and CDR2 from the germline V gene are SSHAT and FNYEAQ (reference sequence). Here the CDR3 reads CASTVGTNGNEKLFF. The CDR3 DNA follows: TGTGCTAGCACCGTAGGGACAAACGGTAATGAAAAACTGTTTTTT. The entire variable domain, with the rest obtained from reference TRBV7-7 and TRBJ1-4, is as follows: GAGVSQSPRYKVTKRGQDVTLRCDPISSHATLYWYQQALGQGPEFLTYFNYEAQPDKSGLPSDRFSAERPEGSISTLTIQRTEQRDSAMYRCASTVGTNGNEKLFFGSGTQLSVL.

This chain uses TRBV28 with TRBJ2-7; no reliable D call. The CDR3 loop spans 13 amino acids. Germline V gene data show CDR1 as MDHEN and CDR2 as SYDVKM. V was cut by 3 bases and J by 4 bases, with 10 bases left in between. CDR3 nucleotides: TGTGCCAGCAGTTTGGTTGTTACTTACGAGCAGTACTTC. Encoded protein: CASSLVVTYEQYF.

This clone was seen a single time. CDR3 bases: TGTGCCAGCAGCTTAGAGGTTGGGCGGACAATCGCTGAAGCTTTCTTT. Translation: CASSLEVGRTIAEAFF. The V call is TRBV7-2, the J call TRBJ1-1, with D perhaps matching TRBD1 (5 bases). Between the trimmed V and J ends, which lost 1 base and 6 bases, there was a span of 18 bases. CDR3 length equals 16 residues. The germline V gene encodes CDR1 SGHTA and CDR2 FQGNSA.

This clone showed up just a few times. The chain joins TRBV24-1 to TRBJ2-2, with a possible D match to TRBD2 (6 bases). Trimming shortened V by 7 bases and J by 5 bases, and 16 bases separated the two germline ends. The CDR3 length is 15 residues. Looked up from germline, CDR1 is KGHDR and CDR2 is SFDVKD. The CDR3 DNA sequence: TGTGCCACCAGGGGGGGAGGAACCGAGACCGGGGAGCTGTTTTTT. Amino acid sequence: CATRGGGTETGELFF.

The CDR3 DNA follows: TGTGCCATCGGGGGGACAGGGAATATAGAGCAGTTCTTC. This translates into CAIGGTGNIEQFF. The genes are TRBV10-3 and TRBJ2-1; 9 bases map to TRBD1. Germline CDR1 and CDR2: ENHRY and SYGVKD. V shed 8 bases and J 10 bases; nucleotides not matched to a gene: 9. The CDR3 runs to 13 residues.

This clone was found once. The CDR3 region is CASSLEVRGETQYF. DNA of the CDR3: TGTGCCAGCAGCTTAGAGGTCAGGGGAGAGACCCAGTACTTC. The V and J genes are TRBV11-2 and TRBJ2-5; a possible D gene is TRBD1 (6 bases). Germline values: CDR1 SGHAT, CDR2 FQNNGV. V was shortened by 0 bases and J by 4 bases, with 9 bases between the two germline ends. This CDR3 spans 14 amino acids.